Listed below are T cell receptor beta chains from one sample, sequenced in a study of T cell repertoires in cytomegalovirus infection. TCRdb fed the reads into MiXCR, producing one record per CDR3 protein. Of more than 650,000 distinct CDR3 sequences in the sample, less than 40% were seen once. The sequenced material came from PBMCs. These receptors originate from a human donor in good health (CMV status not recorded). Some clones in this sample may be carry-over from other donors' samples. The CDR3 runs from the conserved cysteine through the conserved F or W. The D gene is left open where the match is weak. Rows give clone size only sometimes, using once, few, many, or a class for an expanded clone.

>NA|NA|TRBJ2-7|TRBV6-1
TGTGCCAGCAGTAGACTTGACACCTACGAGCAGTACTTC
CASSRLDTYEQYF
>NA|once|TRBJ2-4|TRBV12-3/TRBV12-4
TGTGCCAGCAGTCGCCGGACGACCAAAAACATTCAGTACTTC
CASSRRTTKNIQYF
>NA|NA|TRBJ2-2|TRBV6-6
TGTGCCAGCACCCTACTAGCAAACACCGGTGAGCTGTTTTTT
CASTLLANTGELFF
>NA|NA|TRBJ1-5|TRBV20-1
TGCAGTGCTAACCTGGGACCGCCGAATCAGCCCCAGCATTTT
CSANLGPPNQPQHF
>NA|NA|TRBJ2-2|TRBV7-2
TGTGCCAGCAGACGGGCGGGACCGACTTTCACCGGGGAGCTGTTTTTT
CASRRAGPTFTGELFF
>TRBD1|NA|TRBJ1-2|TRBV9
TGTGCCAGCAGCGTAGAATTGGGGAGACAGGGAAGATCTGGCTACACCTTC
CASSVELGRQGRSGYTF
>NA|NA|TRBJ1-6|TRBV12-3/TRBV12-4
TGTGCCAGCAGTTTATGGGGGCAGGCTAATTCACCCCTCCACTTT
CASSLWGQANSPLHF
>NA|NA|TRBJ1-1|TRBV6-1
TGTGCCAGCAGTGAAGTAGGGGGGCGAAGCACTGAAGCTTTCTTT
CASSEVGGRSTEAFF
>NA|NA|TRBJ2-3|TRBV20-1
TGCAGTGCTGACGACGGATATAGCACAGATACGCAGTATTTT
CSADDGYSTDTQYF
>NA|NA|TRBJ1-5|TRBV19
TGTGCCAGTAGTTTAACAGGGTTCCCTCAGCCCCAGCATTTT
CASSLTGFPQPQHF
>NA|few|TRBJ1-3|TRBV27
TGTGCCAGCAGTCTGACAGTGAACTCTGGAAACACCATATATTTT
CASSLTVNSGNTIYF
>TRBD1|few|TRBJ1-3|TRBV6-5
TGTGCCAGCAGTTACTCCGGGACAGGCTCTACTAGCTCTGGAAACACCATATATTTT
CASSYSGTGSTSSGNTIYF
>NA|NA|TRBJ1-1|TRBV9
TGTGCCAGCAGCGCCCGTGACTGGGGGACTGAAGCTTTCTTT
CASSARDWGTEAFF
>NA|NA|TRBJ1-2|TRBV2
TGTGCCAGCAGTGAAGCGGGGGAAGGTGAAGGCTACACCTTC
CASSEAGEGEGYTF
>TRBD1|few|TRBJ1-1|TRBV2
TGTGCCAGCAGTGTGGGACAGGGTGGCGCTTTCTTT
CASSVGQGGAFF
>TRBD1|NA|TRBJ2-2|TRBV27
TGTGCCAGCAGTTCCCACAGGGGAATTAACACCGGGGAGCTGTTTTTT
CASSSHRGINTGELFF
>TRBD1|few|TRBJ2-7|TRBV6-2/TRBV6-3
TGTGCCAGCAGTTTTCTTTCGGGACAGGGGAGCCACGAGCAGTACTTC
CASSFLSGQGSHEQYF
>NA|NA|TRBJ2-5|TRBV3-1
TGTGCCAGCAGCCAAGATGGCAGATTTCAAGAGACCCAGTACTTC
CASSQDGRFQETQYF
>TRBD2|NA|TRBJ2-3|TRBV14
TGTGCCAGCAGTCCTCATAGCGGGACGCAGTATTTT
CASSPHSGTQYF
>TRBD2|many|TRBJ2-5|TRBV5-6
TGTGCCAGCAGCCGGGGCCCGACTAGCGGAAAAGAGACCCAGTACTTC
CASSRGPTSGKETQYF
>NA|many|TRBJ2-7|TRBV7-6
TGTGCCAGCAGCTTAGGGGCAGGGGAGAGCTACGAGCAGTACTTC
CASSLGAGESYEQYF
>NA|once|TRBJ1-1|TRBV14
TGTGCCAGCAGCCAGATTATGAACACTGAAGCTTTCTTT
CASSQIMNTEAFF
>NA|NA|TRBJ1-1|TRBV28
TGTGCCAGCAGCTCAGACCGAGGGACCGAGATGAACACTGAAGCTTTCTTT
CASSSDRGTEMNTEAFF
>TRBD1|NA|TRBJ2-2|TRBV6-1
TGTGCCAGCAGAACGGGACAGACGAACACCGGGGAGCTGTTTTTT
CASRTGQTNTGELFF
>NA|NA|TRBJ1-5|TRBV19
TGTGCCAGTAGCCCTGGAGGGACCGCCTCGGGGCAGCCCCAGCATTTT
CASSPGGTASGQPQHF
>NA|NA|TRBJ2-3|TRBV7-2
TGTGCCAGCAGCTCCTGGGGACAAGGAACAGATACGCAGTATTTT
CASSSWGQGTDTQYF
>NA|NA|TRBJ1-2|TRBV12-3/TRBV12-4
TGTGCCAGCAGTTTGCATCGGGGTAGTGGCTACACCTTC
CASSLHRGSGYTF
>NA|NA|TRBJ1-5|TRBV4-2
TGTGCCAGCAGCCAAGATAGGGCAGGTTGGCGGCCCCAGCATTTT
CASSQDRAGWRPQHF
>NA|few|TRBJ2-2|TRBV28
TGTGCCAGCAGTCTACCCGCGGGACATGGCGCCGGGGAGCTGTTTTTT
CASSLPAGHGAGELFF
>NA|few|TRBJ1-2|TRBV2
TGTGCCAGATGGGAAGCTCCTAACTATGGCTACACCTTC
CARWEAPNYGYTF
>NA|few|TRBJ1-5|TRBV19
TGTGCCAGTAGGTCCCTAGGGGGTAAGGGGTCGGGTCAGCCCCAGCATTTT
CASRSLGGKGSGQPQHF
>TRBD1|NA|TRBJ1-1|TRBV28
TGTGCCAGCAAAACGACAGGGTTAGGGACTGAAGCTTTCTTT
CASKTTGLGTEAFF
>NA|few|TRBJ1-1|TRBV28
TGTGCCAGCAGTTTCCTAGGTGAAGCTTTCTTT
CASSFLGEAFF
>TRBD1|few|TRBJ1-5|TRBV6-1
TGTGCCAGCAGTTTTACTACAGGGGACAGCAATCAGCCCCAGCATTTT
CASSFTTGDSNQPQHF
>TRBD2|many|TRBJ2-1|TRBV7-2
TGTGCCAGCAGTCTTAGACTAGCGGGGGGGAGGAATGAGCAGTTCTTC
CASSLRLAGGRNEQFF
>TRBD1|few|TRBJ2-3|TRBV10-3
TGTGCCATCAGTGAAGGACAGGGAGCTAGCACAGATACGCAGTATTTT
CAISEGQGASTDTQYF
>NA|NA|TRBJ1-1|TRBV19
TGTGCCAGTAGTACTCAGCGGGGGGCTAACACTGAAGCTTTCTTT
CASSTQRGANTEAFF
>TRBD2|NA|TRBJ2-5|TRBV7-2
TGTGCCAGCAGCCCAGGGGTAGCGGGGACCCTGTACCAAGAGACCCAGTACTTC
CASSPGVAGTLYQETQYF
>TRBD1|NA|TRBJ1-5|TRBV7-2
TGTGCCAGCAGCACAGGGGGCCTTGGCTCCCAGCATTTT
CASSTGGLGSQHF
>NA|NA|TRBJ2-1|TRBV18
TGTGCCAGCTCACCCCAGGGGACTGCGAATGAGCAGTTCTTC
CASSPQGTANEQFF
>TRBD1|few|TRBJ1-1|TRBV2
TGTGCCAGCAGCGGGGGTCCCGGGACAGGGGCTGAAGCTTTCTTT
CASSGGPGTGAEAFF
>NA|NA|TRBJ2-3|TRBV10-3
TGTGCCATCAGTAACAGGGAAGATACGCAGTATTTT
CAISNREDTQYF
>TRBD2|medium-sized|TRBJ2-1|TRBV7-2
TGTGCCAGCAGCTTAGGACTAGCGGGAGGCAATGAGCAGTTCTTC
CASSLGLAGGNEQFF
>TRBD1|once|TRBJ2-5|TRBV11-1
TGTGCCAGCAGCCCGGGACAGGGGGCGAGCCAAGAGACCCAGTACTTC
CASSPGQGASQETQYF